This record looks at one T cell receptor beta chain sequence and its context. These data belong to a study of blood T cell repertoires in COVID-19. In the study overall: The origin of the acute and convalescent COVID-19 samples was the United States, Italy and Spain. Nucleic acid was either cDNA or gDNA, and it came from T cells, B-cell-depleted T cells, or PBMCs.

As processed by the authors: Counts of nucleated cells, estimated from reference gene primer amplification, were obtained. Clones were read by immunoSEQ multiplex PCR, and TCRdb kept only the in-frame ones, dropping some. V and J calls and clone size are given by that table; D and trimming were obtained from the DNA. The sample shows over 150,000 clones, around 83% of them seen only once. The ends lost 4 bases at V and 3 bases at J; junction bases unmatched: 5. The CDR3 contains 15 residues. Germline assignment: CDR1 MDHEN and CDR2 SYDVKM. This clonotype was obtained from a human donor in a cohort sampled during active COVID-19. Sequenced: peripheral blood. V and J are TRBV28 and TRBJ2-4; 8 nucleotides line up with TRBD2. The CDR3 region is CASSYPREVKNIQYF. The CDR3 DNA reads TGTGCCAGCAGTTATCCGCGGGAGGTCAAAAACATTCAGTACTTC.